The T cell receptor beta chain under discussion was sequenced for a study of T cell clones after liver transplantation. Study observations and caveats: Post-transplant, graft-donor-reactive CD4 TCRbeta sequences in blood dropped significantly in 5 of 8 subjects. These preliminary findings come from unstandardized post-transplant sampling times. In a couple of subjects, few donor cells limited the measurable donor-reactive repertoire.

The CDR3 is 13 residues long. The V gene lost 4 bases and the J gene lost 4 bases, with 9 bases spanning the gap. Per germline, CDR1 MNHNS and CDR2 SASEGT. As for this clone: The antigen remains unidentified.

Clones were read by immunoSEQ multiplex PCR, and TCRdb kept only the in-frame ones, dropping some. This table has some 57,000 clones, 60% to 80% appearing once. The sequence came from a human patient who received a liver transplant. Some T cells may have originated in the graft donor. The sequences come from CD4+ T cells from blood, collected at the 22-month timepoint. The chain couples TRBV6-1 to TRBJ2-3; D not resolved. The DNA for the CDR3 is TGTGCCAGCAGTGTTACACAGTCAGATACGCAGTATTTT. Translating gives CASSVTQSDTQYF.